In its sample, the clone carrying this T cell receptor (beta chain) is medium-sized. MiXCR, applied by TCRdb to the 5' RACE reads, yields one record per CDR3 protein. The sample lists around 21,000 distinct CDR3 sequences, about 29% occurring once. The CDR3 spans 12 residues. V was pared by 6 bases and J by 6 bases, with 11 bases between. The sequencing sample was made of tumor-infiltrating naive CD4+ T cells sorted from the breast tumor. Subset specified: naive CD4+ T cells, CD4+CD45RA+CD25-. The TCR sequence derives from a female donor with breast cancer. The rearrangement links TRBV12-3 or TRBV12-4 to TRBJ1-1; D might be TRBD1 (5 bases). The CDR3 DNA sequence: TGTGCCAGCAGGAGGGGTTACGCTGAAGCTTTCTTT. Residues: CASRRGYAEAFF.